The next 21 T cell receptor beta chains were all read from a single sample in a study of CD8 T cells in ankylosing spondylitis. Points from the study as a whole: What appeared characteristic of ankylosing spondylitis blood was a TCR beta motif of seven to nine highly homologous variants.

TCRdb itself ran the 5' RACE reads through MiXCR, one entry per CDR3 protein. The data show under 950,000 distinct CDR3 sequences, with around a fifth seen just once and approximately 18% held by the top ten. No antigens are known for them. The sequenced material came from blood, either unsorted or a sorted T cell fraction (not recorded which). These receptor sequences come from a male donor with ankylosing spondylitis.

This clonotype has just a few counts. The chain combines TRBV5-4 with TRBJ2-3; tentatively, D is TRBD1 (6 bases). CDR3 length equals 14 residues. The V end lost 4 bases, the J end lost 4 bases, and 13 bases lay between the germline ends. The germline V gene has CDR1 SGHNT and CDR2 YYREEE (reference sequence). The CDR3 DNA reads TGTGCCAGCAGCACCAGGGGTTTGGCAGATACGCAGTATTTT. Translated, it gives CASSTRGLADTQYF.

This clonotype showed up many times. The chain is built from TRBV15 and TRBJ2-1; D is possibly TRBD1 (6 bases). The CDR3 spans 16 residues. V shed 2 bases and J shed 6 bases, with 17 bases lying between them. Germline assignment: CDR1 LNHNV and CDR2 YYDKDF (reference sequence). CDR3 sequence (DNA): TGTGCCACCAGCAGACCCACAGGGTGGAATAGCAATGAGCAGTTCTTC. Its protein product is CATSRPTGWNSNEQFF.

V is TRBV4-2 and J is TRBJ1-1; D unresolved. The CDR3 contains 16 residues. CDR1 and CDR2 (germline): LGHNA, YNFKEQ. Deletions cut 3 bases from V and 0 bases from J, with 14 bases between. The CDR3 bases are TGTGCCAGCAGCCAGAAATTGGGAACCTTGAACACTGAAGCTTTCTTT. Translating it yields CASSQKLGTLNTEAFF.

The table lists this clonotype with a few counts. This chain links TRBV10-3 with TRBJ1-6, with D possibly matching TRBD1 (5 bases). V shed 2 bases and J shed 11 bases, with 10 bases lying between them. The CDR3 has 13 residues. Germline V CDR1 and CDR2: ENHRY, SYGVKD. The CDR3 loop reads CAISEDSRPPLHF. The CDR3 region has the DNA TGTGCCATCAGTGAGGACAGCAGACCACCCCTCCACTTT.

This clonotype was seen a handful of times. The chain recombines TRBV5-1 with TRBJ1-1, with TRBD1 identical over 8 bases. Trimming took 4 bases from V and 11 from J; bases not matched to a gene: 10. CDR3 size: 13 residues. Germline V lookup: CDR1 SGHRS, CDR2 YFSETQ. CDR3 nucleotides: TGCGCCAGCAGCCCGGGGACAGGTATATTGGCTTTCTTT. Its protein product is CASSPGTGILAFF.

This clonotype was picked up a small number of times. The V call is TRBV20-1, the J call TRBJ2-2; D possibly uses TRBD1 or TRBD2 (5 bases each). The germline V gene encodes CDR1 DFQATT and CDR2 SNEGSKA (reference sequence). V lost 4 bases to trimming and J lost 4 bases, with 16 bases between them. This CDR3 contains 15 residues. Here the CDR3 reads CSATSRGRGTGELFF. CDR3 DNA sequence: TGCAGTGCTACATCACGGGGACGGGGCACCGGGGAGCTGTTTTTT.

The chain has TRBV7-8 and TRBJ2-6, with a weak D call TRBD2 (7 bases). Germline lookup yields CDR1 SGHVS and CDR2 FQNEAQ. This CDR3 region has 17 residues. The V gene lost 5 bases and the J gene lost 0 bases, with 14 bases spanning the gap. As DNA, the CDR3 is TGTGCCAGCAGCCCTCAGGGAGGGGGCTCTGGGGCCAACGTCCTGACTTTC. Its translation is CASSPQGGGSGANVLTF.

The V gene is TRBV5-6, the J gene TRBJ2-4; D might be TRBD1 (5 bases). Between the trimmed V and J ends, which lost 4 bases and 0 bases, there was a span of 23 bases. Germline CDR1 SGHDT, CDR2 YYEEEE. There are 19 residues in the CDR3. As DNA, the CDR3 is TGTGCCAGCAGCCCCATTCAGGGTTCCCCTTTACTAGCCAAAAACATTCAGTACTTC. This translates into CASSPIQGSPLLAKNIQYF.

Here the CDR3 reads CASRKLDVYNEQFF. CDR3 DNA: TGTGCCAGCAGGAAACTGGACGTATACAATGAGCAGTTCTTC. The V call is TRBV27, the J call TRBJ2-1; D call uncertain. The CDR3 covers 14 residues. Germline-derived CDR1 and CDR2 are MNHEY and SMNVEV (reference sequence). With 6 bases removed from V and 4 bases from J, the gap between germline ends came to 13 bases.

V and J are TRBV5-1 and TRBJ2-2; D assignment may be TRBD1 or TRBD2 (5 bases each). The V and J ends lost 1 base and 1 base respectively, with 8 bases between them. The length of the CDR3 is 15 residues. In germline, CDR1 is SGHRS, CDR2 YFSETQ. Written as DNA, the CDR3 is TGCGCCAGCAGCTTGAGGGGACGGAACACCGGGGAGCTGTTTTTT. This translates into CASSLRGRNTGELFF.

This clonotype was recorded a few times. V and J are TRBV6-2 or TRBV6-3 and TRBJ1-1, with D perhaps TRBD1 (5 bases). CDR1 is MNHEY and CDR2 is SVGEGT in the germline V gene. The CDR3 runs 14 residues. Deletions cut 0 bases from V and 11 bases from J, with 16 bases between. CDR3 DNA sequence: TGTGCCAGCAGTTACTCCGGGGGATCTTTCGTGGCTTTCTTT. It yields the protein CASSYSGGSFVAFF.

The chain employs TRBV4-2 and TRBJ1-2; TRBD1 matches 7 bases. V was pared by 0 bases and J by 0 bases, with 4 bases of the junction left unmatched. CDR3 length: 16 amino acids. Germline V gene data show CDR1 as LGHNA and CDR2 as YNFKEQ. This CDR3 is CASSQDVRGANYGYTF. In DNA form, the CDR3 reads TGTGCCAGCAGCCAAGATGTCAGGGGGGCTAACTATGGCTACACCTTC.

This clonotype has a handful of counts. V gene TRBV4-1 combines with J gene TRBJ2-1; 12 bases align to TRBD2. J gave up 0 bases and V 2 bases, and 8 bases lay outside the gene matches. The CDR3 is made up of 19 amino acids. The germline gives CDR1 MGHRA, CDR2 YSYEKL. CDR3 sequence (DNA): TGCGCCAGCAGCCAACTAGCGGGAGGGGGACCCAGCTCCTACAATGAGCAGTTCTTC. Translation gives CASSQLAGGGPSSYNEQFF.

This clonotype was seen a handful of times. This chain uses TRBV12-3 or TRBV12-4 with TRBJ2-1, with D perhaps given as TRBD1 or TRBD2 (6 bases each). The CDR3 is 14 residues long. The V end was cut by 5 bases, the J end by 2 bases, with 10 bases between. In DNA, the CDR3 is TGTGCCAGCAGTAGGGGGGCCCCCTACAATGAGCAGTTCTTC. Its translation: CASSRGAPYNEQFF.

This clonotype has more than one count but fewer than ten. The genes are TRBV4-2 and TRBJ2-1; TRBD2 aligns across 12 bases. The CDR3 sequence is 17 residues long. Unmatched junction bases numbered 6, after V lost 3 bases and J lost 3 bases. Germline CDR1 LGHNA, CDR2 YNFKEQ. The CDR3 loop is CASSQGGLAGIYNEQFF. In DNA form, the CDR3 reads TGTGCCAGCAGCCAGGGAGGACTAGCGGGGATCTACAATGAGCAGTTCTTC.

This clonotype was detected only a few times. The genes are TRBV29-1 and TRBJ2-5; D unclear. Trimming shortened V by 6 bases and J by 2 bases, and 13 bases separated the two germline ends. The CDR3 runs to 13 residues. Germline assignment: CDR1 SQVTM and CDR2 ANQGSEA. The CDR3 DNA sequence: TGCAGCGTCCGACTGCCCCAACAAGAGACCCAGTACTTC. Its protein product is CSVRLPQQETQYF.

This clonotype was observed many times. CDR3 in amino acids: CAWSGRAEAFF. CDR3 sequence (DNA): TGTGCCTGGAGTGGCAGAGCTGAAGCTTTCTTT. V and J are TRBV30 and TRBJ1-1; D not certain. This CDR3 is built from 11 residues. CDR1 and CDR2 (germline): GTSNPN, SVGIG (reference sequence). Deletions cut 1 base from V and 6 bases from J, with 6 bases between. The whole variable domain, remainder taken from reference TRBV30 and TRBJ1-1, is SQTIHQWPATLVQPVGSPLSLECTVEGTSNPNLYWYRQAAGRGLQLLFYSVGIGQISSEVPQNLSASRPQDRQFILSSKKLLLSDSGFYLCAWSGRAEAFFGQGTRLTVV.

CDR3 residues: CSAQSTGGEEKLFF. For the CDR3, the DNA is TGCAGTGCTCAGAGTACAGGGGGAGAGGAAAAACTGTTTTTT. This chain uses TRBV20-1 with TRBJ1-4, with TRBD1 identical over 8 bases. From germline, CDR1 is DFQATT and CDR2 SNEGSKA (reference sequence). Germline trimming cut 5 bases from V and 8 bases from J; bases unmatched to any gene: 10. The CDR3 contains 14 residues.

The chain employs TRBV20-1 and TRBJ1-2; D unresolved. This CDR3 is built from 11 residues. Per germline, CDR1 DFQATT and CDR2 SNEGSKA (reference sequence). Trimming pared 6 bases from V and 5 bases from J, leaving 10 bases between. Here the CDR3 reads CSANLGYGYTF. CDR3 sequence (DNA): TGCAGTGCCAACCTTGGTTATGGCTACACCTTC.

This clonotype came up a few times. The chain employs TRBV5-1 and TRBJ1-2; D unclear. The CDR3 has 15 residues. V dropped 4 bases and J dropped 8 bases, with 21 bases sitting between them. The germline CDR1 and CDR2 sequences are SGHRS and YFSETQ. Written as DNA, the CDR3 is TGCGCCAGCAGCCCTCGGGAGAGCAGCGTTGGAGGCTACACCTTC. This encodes CASSPRESSVGGYTF.

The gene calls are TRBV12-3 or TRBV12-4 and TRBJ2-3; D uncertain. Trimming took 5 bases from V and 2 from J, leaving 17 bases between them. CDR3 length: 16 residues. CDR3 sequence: CASSPNSPSFTDTQYF. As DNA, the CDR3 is TGTGCCAGCAGTCCCAACTCGCCCTCCTTCACAGATACGCAGTATTTT.